This T cell receptor (beta chain) was profiled in a study of sequential checkpoint blockade in melanoma (dated by TCRdb to the late 2010s). Turning to the overall study: Patients were assigned by 1:1 randomization to either first-line nivolumab followed by ipilimumab (arm A) or ipilimumab followed by nivolumab (arm B). Maintenance nivolumab came after both trial sequences. Beyond this particular receptor, the publication reports: The model for predicting response that combines TCR metrics with mutation burden needs to be validated in larger, independent patient cohorts.

V gives up 4 bases and J gives up 1 base, and the segment between their germline ends measures 10 bases. CDR1 and CDR2 (SGHNT, YENEEA) derive from the germline V gene. There are 15 amino acids in the CDR3, from cysteine to phenylalanine inclusive. CDR3 DNA only is kept here, 45 bases in frame from base 1. In regard to this clone: Its antigen is unknown. Base qualities are not provided; no much larger clone lies one nucleotide away.

The sample's treatment or condition label, in plain terms: randomized to nivolumab then ipilimumab (arm A) or the reverse (arm B). None of the patients in the trial had previously been given DNA-damaging chemotherapy. A FACS Aria II flow cytometer was used to sort live CD3+CD8+ cells that were negative for CD19 and CD56 from thawed PBMCs. Samples came from patients with melanoma in CheckMate 064, a randomized, open-label phase II trial of sequential checkpoint blockade. Leukapheresis was used to collect peripheral blood mononuclear cells, which were then purified with Ficoll-Paque and frozen in human serum with 10% DMSO. Immediately after sorting, the purity of the sorted blood CD3+CD8+ cells was confirmed to be >95%, and DNA was then extracted. TCRbeta CDR3 regions were immunosequenced from genomic DNA with the immunoSEQ Assay. Prior to high-throughput sequencing, genomic DNA was amplified by bias-controlled multiplex PCR. The original pipeline was this. To quantify the absolute abundance of each unique TCRbeta CDR3 region, the sequences were collapsed and filtered. Clonality, defined as 1 minus Pielou's evenness, was calculated using only productive rearrangements. Clones with significantly greater frequencies in on-treatment versus baseline samples were identified using a previously published method. The table comes from immuneACCESS by way of TCRdb, which keeps in-frame sequences with V and J called. Part of the clones is missing from these tables; in studies checked, under half for an unresolved V gene and the rest for unknown reasons. Clonal size and the V and J genes are those of that table, whereas D and trimming came from the DNA. The table for this sample lists some 14,000 clones; around 77% of them were counted only once. The top ten clones comprise approximately 30% of the sample.

The chain couples TRBV11-3 to TRBJ2-2; a weak D assignment points to TRBD2 (6 bases agree). The TCR sequence derives from a human donor with melanoma. The sample consisted of CD8+ T cells sorted from blood (inferred from file names), taken from a patient given nivolumab and ipilimumab in sequence. The nucleotide sequence is TGTGCCAGCAGCTCCTCTAGCGAGAACACCGGGGAGCTGTTTTTT. This yields the protein CASSSSSENTGELFF. With the rest looked up from the reference TRBV11-3 and TRBJ2-2 genes rather than sequenced, the full variable domain is EAGVVQSPRYKIIEKKQPVAFWCNPISGHNTLYWYLQNLGQGPELLIRYENEEAVDDSQLPKDRFSAERLKGVDSTLKIQPAELGDSAVYLCASSSSSENTGELFFGEGSRLTVL.